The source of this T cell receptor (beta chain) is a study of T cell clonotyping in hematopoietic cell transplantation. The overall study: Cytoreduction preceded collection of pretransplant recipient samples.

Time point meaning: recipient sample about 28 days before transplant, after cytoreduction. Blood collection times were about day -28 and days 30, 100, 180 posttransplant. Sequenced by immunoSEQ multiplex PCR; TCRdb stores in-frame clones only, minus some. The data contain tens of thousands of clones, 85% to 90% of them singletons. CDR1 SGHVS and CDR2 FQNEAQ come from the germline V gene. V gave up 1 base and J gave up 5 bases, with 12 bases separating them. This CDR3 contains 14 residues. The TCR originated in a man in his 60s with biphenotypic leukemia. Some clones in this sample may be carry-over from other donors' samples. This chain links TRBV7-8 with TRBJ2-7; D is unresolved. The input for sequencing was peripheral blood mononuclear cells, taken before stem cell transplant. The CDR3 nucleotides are TGTGCCAGCAGCTTAGGGCTAGGGTCCAACGAGCAGTACTTC. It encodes CASSLGLGSNEQYF.